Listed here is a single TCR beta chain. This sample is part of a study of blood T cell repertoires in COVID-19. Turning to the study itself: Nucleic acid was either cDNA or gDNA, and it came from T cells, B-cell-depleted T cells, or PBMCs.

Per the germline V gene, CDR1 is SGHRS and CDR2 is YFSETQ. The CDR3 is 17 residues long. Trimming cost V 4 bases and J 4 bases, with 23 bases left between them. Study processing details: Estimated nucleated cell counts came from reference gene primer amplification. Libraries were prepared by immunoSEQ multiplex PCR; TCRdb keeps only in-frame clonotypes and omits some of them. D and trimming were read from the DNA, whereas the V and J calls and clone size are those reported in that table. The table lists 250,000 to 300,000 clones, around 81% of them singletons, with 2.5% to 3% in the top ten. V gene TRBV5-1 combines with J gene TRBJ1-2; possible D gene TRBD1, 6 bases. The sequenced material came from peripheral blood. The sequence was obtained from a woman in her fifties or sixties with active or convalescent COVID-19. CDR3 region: CASSLSMEKDRSYGYTF. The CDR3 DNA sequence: TGCGCCAGCAGCCTTTCAATGGAGAAGGACAGAAGCTATGGCTACACCTTC.